This entry features one T cell receptor (beta chain) sequence. The data stem from a study of T-cell memory formation after mild COVID-19. TCRdb fed the 5' RACE reads into MiXCR, producing one record per CDR3 protein. This table has 450,000 to 700,000 distinct CDR3 sequences, about a sixth appearing once. Germline lookup yields CDR1 KGHDR and CDR2 SFDVKD. This CDR3 contains 14 residues. V was pared by 10 bases and J by 2 bases, with 15 bases between. The sequence came from an adult woman who had mild COVID-19 (a few samples of this study predate the infection). Cell type and time point are not known. This sequence joins TRBV24-1 and TRBJ2-3; D is ambiguous. Sequencing input: PBMCs or a T cell subset sorted from them (not recorded which). The DNA for the CDR3 is TGTGCCACGACCGACACAAAGGTCACAGATACGCAGTATTTT. Translating gives CATTDTKVTDTQYF.